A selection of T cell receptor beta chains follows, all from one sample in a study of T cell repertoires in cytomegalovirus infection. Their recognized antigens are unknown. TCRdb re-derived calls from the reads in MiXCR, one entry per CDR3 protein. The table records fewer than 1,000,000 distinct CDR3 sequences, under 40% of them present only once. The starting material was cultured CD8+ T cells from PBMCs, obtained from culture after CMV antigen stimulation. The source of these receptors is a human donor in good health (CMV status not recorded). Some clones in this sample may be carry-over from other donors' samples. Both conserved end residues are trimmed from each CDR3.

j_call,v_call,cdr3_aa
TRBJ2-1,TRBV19,ASNPGGLYNEQF
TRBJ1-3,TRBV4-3,ASSQDSDLGNTIY
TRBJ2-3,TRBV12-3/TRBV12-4,ASTRTGGPDTQY
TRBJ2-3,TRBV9,ASSAGGATHADTQY
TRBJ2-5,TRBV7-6,ASSLGAGEYETQY
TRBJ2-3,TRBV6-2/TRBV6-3,ASSYSLIGLVHTDTQY
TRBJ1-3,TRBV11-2,ASRRWESSGNTIY
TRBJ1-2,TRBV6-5,ASTQEGGGLYGYT
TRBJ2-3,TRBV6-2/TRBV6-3,ASRFRGGLTDTQY
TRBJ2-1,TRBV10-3,AISEFPASSYNEQF
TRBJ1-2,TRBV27,ASSPSGATFDYT
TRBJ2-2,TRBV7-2,ASSPHGAVNTGELF
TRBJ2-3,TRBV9,ASSSSIGDTQY
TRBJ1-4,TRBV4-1,ASSQDQVGTSGEKLF
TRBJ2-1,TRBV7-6,ASSLRSGGYNEQF
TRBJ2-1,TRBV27,ASSRGPDNEQF
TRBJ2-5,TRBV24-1,ATSDGTSGEWETQY
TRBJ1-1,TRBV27,ASSLSAWVEAF
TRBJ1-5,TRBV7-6,ASSQTSGVRGNQPQH
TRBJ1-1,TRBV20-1,SARTGLGTEAF
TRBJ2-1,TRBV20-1,SATRTGTGAYNEQF
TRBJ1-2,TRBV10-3,AARTEVGYT